A single sample is the source of the 25 T cell receptor beta chains below, sequenced in a study of T cells after yellow fever vaccination. TCRdb re-called the 5' RACE reads through MiXCR, storing one row per CDR3 protein. The sample holds about 400,000 distinct CDR3 sequences; 6.2% are singletons and the top ten take approximately 15%. Specimen: PBMCs, collected 5 days after the yellow fever booster vaccination. These receptors all stem from a man in his thirties or forties who received the YFV17D yellow fever vaccine.

This clonotype showed up just a few times. The chain employs TRBV10-3 and TRBJ2-5; TRBD2 aligns across 7 bases. The CDR3 totals 16 residues. The V segment lost 0 bases and the J segment 5 bases; nucleotides outside the gene matches: 9. Germline CDR1 reads ENHRY; CDR2 reads SYGVKD. The DNA of the CDR3 is TGTGCCATCAGTGAGTCTCCGCTGGGAGGGACCGAGACCCAGTACTTC. Protein sequence: CAISESPLGGTETQYF.

This clonotype was observed a few times. The V and J genes are TRBV7-8 and TRBJ2-3; TRBD2 agrees at 11 bases. CDR3 length equals 15 residues. CDR1 is SGHVS, CDR2 FQNEAQ, per germline. The J segment lost 4 bases and the V segment lost 3 bases, leaving 3 bases of the junction unmatched. The CDR3 DNA is TGTGCCAGCAGCTTCAGACTAGCGGGACCAGATACGCAGTATTTT. Its translation: CASSFRLAGPDTQYF.

The chain has TRBV5-4 and TRBJ2-1, with D perhaps being TRBD1 or TRBD2 (6 bases each). Trimming took 0 bases from V and 9 from J, leaving 19 bases between them. The germline CDR1 and CDR2 sequences are SGHNT and YYREEE (reference sequence). The CDR3 has 16 amino acids. The CDR3 sequence is CASSLGGASADGEQFF. In DNA, the CDR3 is TGTGCCAGCAGCTTGGGGGGGGCTAGCGCAGACGGTGAGCAGTTCTTC.

The CDR3 bases are TGTGCCAGCAGCTTAGGAGGGACTAGGGAGCAGTACTTC. This encodes CASSLGGTREQYF. V usage is TRBV11-2 and J usage is TRBJ2-7, with 8 bases identical to TRBD2. Germline V gene sequence: CDR1 SGHAT, CDR2 FQNNGV. This CDR3 is 13 amino acids long. Trimming cost V 1 base and J 7 bases; bases outside gene matches: 3.

In the case of this clonotype: One end of the junction is discordant with germline, which a read error may explain. The chain employs TRBV12-3 or TRBV12-4 and TRBJ1-2; D is unresolved. CDR3 length: 11 amino acids. The CDR3 is CSSRSIYGYTF. For the CDR3, the DNA is TGTTCCAGCAGGTCTATCTATGGCTACACCTTC.

With regard to this clonotype: A much larger clone sits a single nucleotide away, making a read error possible. This rearrangement joins TRBV7-2 to TRBJ2-1, with D possibly TRBD2 on 5 matching bases. The CDR3 covers 15 residues. Germline CDR1 SGHTA, CDR2 FQGNSA. CDR3 DNA: TGTGCCAGCAGCTTAACGGCTAGCAGCCACAATGAGCCGTTCTTC. Its translation is CASSLTASSHNEPFF. Full variable domain (remainder filled in from reference TRBV7-2 and TRBJ2-1): GAGVSQSPSNKVTEKGKDVELRCDPISGHTALYWYRQSLGQGLEFLIYFQGNSAPDKSGLPSDRFSAERTGGSVSTLTIQRTQQEDSAVYLCASSLTASSHNEPFFGPGTRLTVL.

J is TRBJ1-1 and V is TRBV6-2 or TRBV6-3; 10 bases are shared with TRBD1. The V gene's germline CDR1 is MNHEY and CDR2 SVGEGT. Losses at the gene ends were 2 bases for V and 1 base for J; bases not matched to a gene: 10. The CDR3 loop spans 18 amino acids. CDR3 DNA sequence: TGTGCCAGCAGTTACCTATTTGGGACAGGGGCCGCGAACACTGAAGCTTTCTTT. It is translated as CASSYLFGTGAANTEAFF.

There are many counts of this clonotype. The chain joins TRBV9 to TRBJ2-7; the D gene is possibly TRBD1 (7 bases). V lost 2 bases and J 2 bases, leaving 11 bases between the germline ends. Germline V gene data show CDR1 as SGDLS and CDR2 as YYNGEE. CDR3 length: 14 amino acids. The DNA of the CDR3 is TGTGCCAGCAGCGTCCAGGGGGGCCCCTACGAGCAGTACTTC. It encodes CASSVQGGPYEQYF.

This chain links TRBV12-3 or TRBV12-4 with TRBJ2-7, with 9 bases matching TRBD1. This CDR3 has 13 residues. Unmatched junction bases numbered 2, after V lost 6 bases and J lost 2 bases. The CDR3: CASRGTGPYEQYF. CDR3 DNA: TGTGCCAGCAGGGGGACAGGGCCCTACGAGCAGTACTTC.

This clonotype was found a few times. The chain combines TRBV20-1 with TRBJ1-5; D perhaps matches TRBD1 (5 bases). V was trimmed by 3 bases and J by 4 bases, leaving 7 bases between them. Per germline, CDR1 DFQATT and CDR2 SNEGSKA (reference sequence). The CDR3 length is 12 residues. CDR3 sequence: CSASRGNQPQHF. In DNA, the CDR3 is TGCAGTGCTAGTAGGGGAAATCAGCCCCAGCATTTT.

This clonotype was seen a few times. CDR3 in DNA: TGTGCCAGCAGCCAGGCCGGTGCTTTGCAGTACTTC. Protein sequence: CASSQAGALQYF. The chain joins TRBV4-2 to TRBJ2-7; the D is unclear. The length of the CDR3 is 12 residues. CDR1 is LGHNA, CDR2 YNFKEQ, per germline. V gave up 3 bases and J gave up 9 bases, with 12 bases separating them.

This clonotype occurred many times. The rearrangement joins TRBV12-3 or TRBV12-4 to TRBJ2-7, with 7 bases identical to TRBD2. The CDR3 consists of 14 residues. V was clipped by 6 bases and J by 2 bases; unmatched bases: 7. CDR3 nucleotide sequence: TGTGCCAGCAGGCATGGCGGGAGAGCCTACGAGCAGTACTTC. This codes for CASRHGGRAYEQYF.

The chain links TRBV20-1 to TRBJ1-3; D is uncertain. Between the trimmed V and J ends, which lost 2 bases and 3 bases, there was a span of 5 bases. There are 12 residues in the CDR3. The V gene's germline CDR1 is DFQATT and CDR2 SNEGSKA (reference sequence). The DNA for the CDR3 is TGCAGTGCTAGATTCGTTGGAAACACCATATATTTT. Translating gives CSARFVGNTIYF.

The chain is built from TRBV12-3 or TRBV12-4 and TRBJ2-7; TRBD2 is a possible D gene (7 bases). CDR3 length: 14 amino acids. The V end was cut by 7 bases, the J end by 4 bases, with 17 bases between. The CDR3 sequence: CASTHRGARYEQYF. In nucleotides, the CDR3 is TGTGCCAGCACCCATCGGGGGGCGCGGTACGAGCAGTACTTC.

This clonotype has ten or more counts. This sequence joins TRBV10-2 and TRBJ2-3, with D perhaps matching TRBD2 (7 bases). CDR3 length equals 14 residues. Germline loops: CDR1 WSHSY, CDR2 SAAADI. Trimming stripped 8 bases from V and 5 bases from J, with 17 bases between. Written as DNA, the CDR3 is TGCGCCAGCTGGAGACAAGGGGGGGGAGATACGCAGTATTTT. The encoded protein is CASWRQGGGDTQYF.

In this sample, this clonotype turned up a few times. The CDR3, as DNA: TGCGCCAGCAGCTTCACGGGACAAAAAGAGACCCAGTACTTC. This gives the protein CASSFTGQKETQYF. The V gene is TRBV5-1, the J gene TRBJ2-5; D possibly corresponds to TRBD1 (6 bases). The germline V gene encodes CDR1 SGHRS and CDR2 YFSETQ. The CDR3 is 14 residues long. With 2 bases removed from V and 3 bases from J, the gap between germline ends came to 11 bases. Supplemented by reference TRBV5-1 and TRBJ2-5, the full variable domain reads KAGVTQTPRYLIKTRGQQVTLSCSPISGHRSVSWYQQTPGQGLQFLFEYFSETQRNKGNFPGRFSGRQFSNSRSEMNVSTLELGDSALYLCASSFTGQKETQYFGPGTRLLVL.

This clonotype was picked up a small number of times. The J gene is TRBJ2-3, the V gene TRBV20-1; a weak D match, TRBD2 (5 bases). The CDR3 consists of 15 residues. The V end was cut by 3 bases, the J end by 1 base, with 14 bases between. CDR1 DFQATT and CDR2 SNEGSKA come from the germline V gene (reference sequence). The DNA of the CDR3 is TGCAGTGCTAGCCCCCTACTAGATCGCACAGATACGCAGTATTTT. Protein product: CSASPLLDRTDTQYF.

This clonotype was counted at least ten times. The rearrangement joins TRBV5-1 to TRBJ2-3, with TRBD1 as a possible D gene (5 bases). Germline lookup yields CDR1 SGHRS and CDR2 YFSETQ. This CDR3 is built from 16 residues. With 2 bases removed from V and 0 bases from J, the gap between germline ends came to 13 bases. CDR3 sequence (DNA): TGCGCCAGCAGCTTCGGTACAGGACCAAGCACAGATACGCAGTATTTT. Its translation: CASSFGTGPSTDTQYF. The variable domain in full, completed from reference TRBV5-1 and TRBJ2-3, reads KAGVTQTPRYLIKTRGQQVTLSCSPISGHRSVSWYQQTPGQGLQFLFEYFSETQRNKGNFPGRFSGRQFSNSRSEMNVSTLELGDSALYLCASSFGTGPSTDTQYFGPGTRLTVL.

This clonotype came up a few times. CDR3 sequence reads: CATSQGVVDNEQFF. CDR3 in DNA: TGTGCCACGTCACAGGGGGTGGTTGACAATGAGCAGTTCTTC. This rearrangement joins TRBV10-3 to TRBJ2-1, with 8 bases that match TRBD1. The CDR3 has 14 residues. V shed 10 bases and J 5 bases; nucleotides not matched to a gene: 10. Germline V lookup: CDR1 ENHRY, CDR2 SYGVKD.

This clonotype came up a few times. This rearrangement joins TRBV6-2 or TRBV6-3 to TRBJ2-3; possible D gene TRBD1, 6 bases. Germline V gives CDR1 MNHEY, CDR2 SVGEGT. The CDR3 contains 15 residues. Trimming pared 6 bases from V and 1 base from J, leaving 14 bases between. CDR3 residues: CASSYRVAGTDTQYF. Written as DNA, the CDR3 is TGTGCCAGCAGCTACAGGGTAGCTGGCACAGATACGCAGTATTTT.

The sample holds many counts of this clonotype. The rearrangement links TRBV6-5 to TRBJ2-1, with D perhaps TRBD2 (6 bases). The ends were cut back, 6 bases at V and 9 bases at J, with 12 bases in the middle. This CDR3 region has 12 residues. The germline CDR1 and CDR2 sequences are MNHEY and SVGAGI. In DNA, the CDR3 is TGTGCCAGCAGACCCTCTAGCGCTGAGCAGTTCTTC. This gives the protein CASRPSSAEQFF.

This clonotype was observed at least ten times. The chain has TRBV3-1 and TRBJ2-7; D gene ambiguous. Germline V gene lookup returns CDR1 LGHDT and CDR2 YNNKEL (reference sequence). V lost 1 base to trimming and J lost 12 bases, with 10 bases between them. This CDR3 comprises 11 residues. The CDR3 nucleotides read TGTGCCAGCAGCCAAGGTTTAAGCCTGTACTTC. Its translation is CASSQGLSLYF.

The sample holds a few counts of this clonotype. The V gene is TRBV7-9, the J gene TRBJ1-2, with 7 bases matching TRBD1. V was clipped by 4 bases and J by 4 bases; unmatched bases: 6. CDR1 and CDR2 (germline): SEHNR, FQNEAQ (reference sequence). The CDR3 loop spans 14 amino acids. The chain's CDR3 is CASSYYPGGYGYTF. CDR3 nucleotide sequence: TGTGCCAGCAGCTACTATCCAGGGGGCTATGGCTACACCTTC.

This clonotype has a count of ten or more. The chain recombines TRBV5-5 with TRBJ1-5, with unresolved D. CDR1 SGHKS and CDR2 YYEKEE come from the germline V gene (reference sequence). CDR3 length: 15 residues. Trimming cost V 2 bases and J 4 bases, with 13 bases left between them. The CDR3 region has the DNA TGTGCCAGCAGCTTTAGTGCCGGAGGGAATCAGCCCCAGCATTTT. This translates into CASSFSAGGNQPQHF.

This clonotype was seen at least ten times. The chain is built from TRBV20-1 and TRBJ2-5; possible D gene TRBD2, 6 bases. In germline, CDR1 is DFQATT, CDR2 SNEGSKA (reference sequence). The CDR3 sequence is 12 residues long. The V and J ends lost 3 bases and 5 bases respectively, with 10 bases between them. The CDR3, as DNA: TGCAGTGCTAGTTTGGGGAGGGAGACCCAGTACTTC. Its protein product is CSASLGRETQYF.